This T cell receptor (beta chain) originates from a study of T cell responses to AZD1222 COVID-19 vaccine. Study-wide findings and caveats: Most donors were white British and more were female, and clonal diversity was possibly underestimated. Across spike, vaccine-associated CD4 TCRs were found, dominant at 160-218 and 743-854. No repertoire was sampled before or during the peak T cell response, only after it.

Only in-frame clones appear in the TCRdb table, and some are missing; sequencing was by immunoSEQ multiplex PCR. The sample carries 73,000 or so clones, 88% recorded once. This clone was picked up one time. Its antigen is not identified. With V trimmed by 5 bases and J by 3 bases, 3 bases remained unmatched. Germline CDR1 SNHLY, CDR2 FYNNEI. The CDR3 runs 14 residues. The material was peripheral blood, obtained on day 0 of AZD1222 vaccination. The V call is TRBV2, the J call TRBJ2-1; 8 bases match TRBD2. The clonotype originates from an adult in good health. Here the CDR3 reads CASSTSGLYNEQFF. The DNA for the CDR3 is TGTGCCAGCAGTACTAGCGGACTCTACAATGAGCAGTTCTTC.